The 31 T cell receptor beta chains given below trace back to one sample, sequenced in a study of blood T cell repertoires in COVID-19. The table came from immunoSEQ multiplex PCR; TCRdb's copy has only in-frame clones and leaves some out. Here the sample spans some 49,000 clones, about four fifths being singletons. The sequencing sample was made of peripheral blood. Receptor source: a woman aged 80 or over with COVID-19, enrolled during active disease.

V usage is TRBV30 and J usage is TRBJ1-1, with D uncertain. The CDR3 runs 12 residues. Looked up from germline, CDR1 is GTSNPN and CDR2 is SVGIG (reference sequence). Trimming cost V 3 bases and J 3 bases, with 8 bases left between them. The CDR3 DNA follows: TGTGCCTGGAGGGTAGAGGACACTGAAGCTTTCTTT. Encoded protein: CAWRVEDTEAFF.

The chain is built from TRBV24-1 and TRBJ2-7; 10 bases are a match to TRBD1. V was clipped by 2 bases and J by 5 bases; unmatched bases: 8. Looked up from germline, CDR1 is KGHDR and CDR2 is SFDVKD. The CDR3 covers 16 residues. This CDR3 reads CATSDSRTGGRNEQYF. CDR3 coding DNA: TGTGCCACCAGTGATTCAAGGACAGGGGGAAGGAACGAGCAGTACTTC.

This clone was detected only a few times. This chain uses TRBV9 with TRBJ2-1, with D unresolved. The CDR3 runs to 13 residues. With 0 bases removed from V and 6 bases from J, the gap between germline ends came to 7 bases. The germline CDR1 and CDR2 sequences are SGDLS and YYNGEE. The DNA for the CDR3 is TGTGCCAGCAGCGTAGAGCTTTTCAATGAGCAGTTCTTC. Translation gives CASSVELFNEQFF.

The chain carries TRBV19 and TRBJ1-5; the D is unclear. This CDR3 contains 11 residues. From germline, CDR1 is LNHDA and CDR2 SQIVND (reference sequence). Trimming left V 3 bases short and J 9 bases short, with 6 bases between. The CDR3 region has the DNA TGTGCCAGTAGTATCCCGGGGCCCCAGCATTTT. Its translation: CASSIPGPQHF.

The chain is built from TRBV5-6 and TRBJ1-6, with D maybe TRBD1 (6 bases). In germline, CDR1 is SGHDT, CDR2 YYEEEE. The CDR3 spans 16 residues. The V end was cut by 4 bases, the J end by 2 bases, with 13 bases between. CDR3 nucleotide sequence: TGTGCCAGCAGCGACCTCAGGGGACCCTATAATTCACCCCTCCACTTT. Translation gives CASSDLRGPYNSPLHF.

This chain joins TRBV6-4 and TRBJ1-6, with 8 bases lining up with TRBD1. Germline V lookup: CDR1 MRHNA, CDR2 SNTAGT. V lost 5 bases, J lost 10 bases, and 4 bases stayed unmatched. The CDR3 sequence is 13 residues long. This CDR3 is CASSQGAGSPLHF. The CDR3 DNA is TGTGCCAGCAGTCAGGGGGCCGGCTCACCCCTCCACTTT.

The rearrangement links TRBV29-1 to TRBJ2-7; the D gene is possibly TRBD2 (6 bases). V was clipped by 4 bases and J by 6 bases, with 13 bases between them. Germline lookup yields CDR1 SQVTM and CDR2 ANQGSEA. This CDR3 contains 12 residues. For the CDR3, the DNA is TGCAGCGTTGTGGAGGGCGGGGTCGAGCAGTACTTC. Translating gives CSVVEGGVEQYF.

The chain couples TRBV9 to TRBJ2-3, with D possibly matching TRBD2 (5 bases). CDR3 length equals 12 residues. Germline V gene sequence: CDR1 SGDLS, CDR2 YYNGEE. Trimming removed 3 bases from V and 8 bases from J, with 10 bases in between. The chain's CDR3 is CASSANAGTQYF. CDR3 in DNA: TGTGCCAGCAGCGCTAATGCGGGTACGCAGTATTTT.

The chain uses TRBV5-6 and TRBJ2-7; tentative D call: TRBD2 (7 bases). The CDR3 sequence is 15 residues long. CDR1 is SGHDT, CDR2 YYEEEE, per germline. The ends were cut back, 0 bases at V and 5 bases at J, with 15 bases in the middle. CDR3 in DNA: TGTGCCAGCAGCTTGGAGACGGGGGGCGCGAACGAGCAGTACTTC. The encoded protein is CASSLETGGANEQYF. Looking up the rest from reference TRBV5-6 and TRBJ2-7 gives the full variable domain: DAGVTQSPTHLIKTRGQQVTLRCSPKSGHDTVSWYQQALGQGPQFIFQYYEEEERQRGNFPDRFSGHQFPNYSSELNVNALLLGDSALYLCASSLETGGANEQYFGPGTRLTVT.

The genes are TRBV2 and TRBJ2-7, with 13 nucleotides matching TRBD2. CDR1 and CDR2 (germline): SNHLY, FYNNEI. The J segment lost 7 bases and the V segment lost 4 bases, leaving 7 bases of the junction unmatched. The length of the CDR3 is 15 residues. For the CDR3, the DNA is TGTGCCAGCAGTGGAGGACTAGCGGGAGCCCAAGAGCAGTACTTC. Amino acids: CASSGGLAGAQEQYF.

The rearrangement uses TRBV5-1 and TRBJ2-6, with D uncertain. Trimming shortened V by 3 bases and J by 2 bases, and 6 bases separated the two germline ends. From germline, CDR1 is SGHRS and CDR2 YFSETQ. The CDR3 contains 14 residues. CDR3 bases: TGCGCCAGCAGCTCTACGACTGGGGCCAACGTCCTGACTTTC. It translates to CASSSTTGANVLTF. Filled out from reference TRBV5-1 and TRBJ2-6, the complete variable domain reads KAGVTQTPRYLIKTRGQQVTLSCSPISGHRSVSWYQQTPGQGLQFLFEYFSETQRNKGNFPGRFSGRQFSNSRSEMNVSTLELGDSALYLCASSSTTGANVLTFGAGSRLTVL.

This clone was detected once. CDR3 protein: CASSYSAWERTEAFF. Written as DNA, the CDR3 is TGTGCCAGCAGTTACTCGGCGTGGGAGAGGACTGAAGCTTTCTTT. V usage is TRBV6-5 and J usage is TRBJ1-1; D unclear. Germline lookup yields CDR1 MNHEY and CDR2 SVGAGI. This CDR3 contains 15 residues. V lost 0 bases and J lost 5, with 13 bases in between.

The V gene is TRBV3-1 (or the pseudogene TRBV3-2), the J gene TRBJ2-7; 8 nucleotides line up with TRBD2. The CDR3 is 14 residues long. Germline CDR1 reads LGHDT; CDR2 reads YNNKEL (reference sequence). Germline trimming cut 8 bases from V and 0 bases from J; bases unmatched to any gene: 6. In DNA, the CDR3 is TGTGCCAGCTCTTCCGGGACTAGCTCCTACGAGCAGTACTTC. It translates to CASSSGTSSYEQYF.

CDR3 in DNA: TGTGCCAGCAGCAACGGCGGGCTCGCGAATGAAAAACTGTTTTTT. Translation: CASSNGGLANEKLFF. This chain uses TRBV9 with TRBJ1-4; D gene unclear. V dropped 4 bases and J dropped 5 bases, with 15 bases sitting between them. Germline V gene data show CDR1 as SGDLS and CDR2 as YYNGEE. This CDR3 has 15 amino acids.

In this sample, this clone turned up once. This chain uses TRBV6-6 with TRBJ1-1, with 9 bases identical to TRBD1. The germline CDR1 and CDR2 sequences are MNHNY and SVGAGI (reference sequence). V was clipped by 5 bases and J by 7 bases; unmatched bases: 8. The length of the CDR3 is 14 residues. The CDR3 protein is CASSTTGTGYEAFF. Written as DNA, the CDR3 is TGTGCCAGCAGTACCACCGGGACAGGGTATGAAGCTTTCTTT.

The chain uses TRBV9 and TRBJ2-3; D remains ambiguous. V was cut by 4 bases and J by 5 bases, with 11 bases left in between. The length of the CDR3 is 13 residues. Germline CDR1 SGDLS, CDR2 YYNGEE. The CDR3 reads CASSPPAGDTQYF. Written as DNA, the CDR3 is TGTGCCAGCAGCCCCCCCGCAGGAGATACGCAGTATTTT.

This chain uses TRBV6-6 with TRBJ2-6; a possible D gene is TRBD2 (5 bases). With 5 bases removed from V and 4 bases from J, the gap between germline ends came to 9 bases. This CDR3 contains 14 residues. From germline, CDR1 is MNHNY and CDR2 SVGAGI (reference sequence). CDR3 amino acids: CASSLASGANVLTF. DNA of the CDR3: TGTGCCAGCAGTCTAGCCTCCGGGGCCAACGTCCTGACTTTC.

The chain recombines TRBV4-1 with TRBJ2-7, with 10 bases that match TRBD1. The CDR3 contains 15 residues. The trim removed 1 base at V and 4 bases at J, leaving 4 bases unmatched. Germline V gives CDR1 MGHRA, CDR2 YSYEKL. The CDR3 nucleotides read TGCGCCAGCAGCCAAGGGGACAGGGGAGGGTACGAGCAGTACTTC. Protein: CASSQGDRGGYEQYF.

The genes are TRBV30 and TRBJ1-1; D is possibly TRBD1 (6 bases). Germline V gene data show CDR1 as GTSNPN and CDR2 as SVGIG (reference sequence). The V and J ends lost 8 bases and 4 bases respectively, with 17 bases between them. The CDR3 runs 13 residues. The CDR3 nucleotides read TGTGCCGGATCGACAGGTTCGTCCACTGAAGCTTTCTTT. It specifies CAGSTGSSTEAFF.

The rearrangement links TRBV12-3 or TRBV12-4 to TRBJ1-1; D ambiguous. Trimming cost V 6 bases and J 5 bases, with 7 bases left between them. The CDR3 sequence is 11 residues long. The CDR3 loop is CASRGRTEAFF. DNA of the CDR3: TGTGCCAGCAGGGGGAGGACTGAAGCTTTCTTT.

The rearrangement uses TRBV6-6 and TRBJ1-3, with no clear D. Germline CDR1 and CDR2: MNHNY and SVGAGI (reference sequence). Trimming cost V 6 bases and J 3 bases, with 6 bases left between them. The CDR3 extends over 12 amino acids. The CDR3 DNA is TGTGCCAGCAGGGTAGATGGAAACACCATATATTTT. Protein sequence: CASRVDGNTIYF.

This sequence joins TRBV5-6 and TRBJ2-3; D unresolved. The germline V and J ends were trimmed by 1 base and 6 bases, with 12 bases remaining between them. Germline loops: CDR1 SGHDT, CDR2 YYEEEE. This CDR3 is 14 amino acids long. CDR3 DNA sequence: TGTGCCAGCAGCTTGTTTGAGAGAACGGATACGCAGTATTTT. Translated, it gives CASSLFERTDTQYF.

This clone was detected many times. The chain uses TRBV5-1 and TRBJ2-1, with D tentatively TRBD2 (7 bases). CDR3 size: 15 residues. Trimming took off 2 bases at V and 4 bases at J, with 13 bases between the two ends. Per germline, CDR1 SGHRS and CDR2 YFSETQ. The CDR3 loop is CASSFEGGTYNEQFF. CDR3 bases: TGCGCCAGCAGCTTCGAGGGAGGGACATACAATGAGCAGTTCTTC.

The genes are TRBV30 and TRBJ2-7; 7 bases fit TRBD1. The ends lost 1 base at V and 6 bases at J; junction bases unmatched: 6. The CDR3 totals 13 residues. Germline values: CDR1 GTSNPN, CDR2 SVGIG (reference sequence). CDR3 in amino acids: CAWSATGPSEQYF. CDR3 nucleotides: TGTGCCTGGAGTGCGACAGGGCCAAGCGAGCAGTACTTC. Supplemented by reference TRBV30 and TRBJ2-7, the full variable domain reads SQTIHQWPATLVQPVGSPLSLECTVEGTSNPNLYWYRQAAGRGLQLLFYSVGIGQISSEVPQNLSASRPQDRQFILSSKKLLLSDSGFYLCAWSATGPSEQYFGPGTRLTVT.

This clone was picked up one time. The chain is built from TRBV21-1 and TRBJ1-1. TRBV21-1 represents a pseudogene. The CDR3 consists of 13 residues. For the CDR3, the DNA is TGTGCCAGCAGCAAAGTTCGGGGGACCGTTGCTTTCTTT. Residues: CASSKVRGTVAFF.

The chain uses TRBV18 and TRBJ2-7, with D unclear. The CDR3 contains 14 residues. From germline, CDR1 is KGHSH and CDR2 LQKENI. V was clipped by 3 bases and J by 0 bases, with 9 bases between them. The CDR3 sequence is CASSPDTYSYEQYF. The CDR3 DNA follows: TGTGCCAGCTCACCCGACACATACTCCTACGAGCAGTACTTC.

The V gene is TRBV7-2, the J gene TRBJ2-5; D is unresolved. The germline CDR1 and CDR2 sequences are SGHTA and FQGNSA. The germline V and J ends were trimmed by 1 base and 1 base, with 7 bases remaining between them. This CDR3 has 14 amino acids. Here the CDR3 DNA reads TGTGCCAGCAGCTTAGGTAGCTCCCAAGAGACCCAGTACTTC. Encoded protein: CASSLGSSQETQYF.

The gene calls are TRBV5-4 and TRBJ2-7; the D gene is possibly TRBD2 (6 bases). The CDR3 is made up of 14 amino acids. CDR1 SGHNT and CDR2 YYREEE come from the germline V gene (reference sequence). The V end lost 4 bases, the J end lost 7 bases, and 18 bases lay between the germline ends. As DNA, the CDR3 is TGTGCCAGCAGCCCCGGACTGTTCCGGGGGGAGCAGTACTTC. This encodes CASSPGLFRGEQYF.

Here the CDR3 reads CASSLTSGQGNTGELFF. The CDR3 coding sequence is TGTGCCAGCAGCTTAACCTCTGGACAGGGGAACACCGGGGAGCTGTTTTTT. The chain employs TRBV11-3 and TRBJ2-2; 8 bases map to TRBD1. Germline V gene lookup returns CDR1 SGHNT and CDR2 YENEEA. The CDR3 is made up of 17 amino acids. Trimming at V came to 2 bases and at J to 1 base, leaving 6 bases not matched to a gene.

V usage is TRBV6-5 and J usage is TRBJ2-6; D is unclear. Trimming cost V 0 bases and J 0 bases, with 6 bases left between them. Germline-derived CDR1 and CDR2 are MNHEY and SVGAGI. This CDR3 has 16 amino acids. CDR3 DNA: TGTGCCAGCAGTTACTCGCGGTCCTCTGGGGCCAACGTCCTGACTTTC. It translates to CASSYSRSSGANVLTF.

The chain uses TRBV3-1 (or the pseudogene TRBV3-2) and TRBJ1-5; 10 bases are shared with TRBD1. Germline CDR1 is LGHDT and CDR2 is YNNKEL (reference sequence). CDR3 length: 15 residues. V lost 0 bases, J lost 11 bases, and 7 bases stayed unmatched. CDR3 loop: CASSQDLGQGRTQHF. DNA for the CDR3: TGTGCCAGCAGCCAAGATCTGGGACAGGGGAGGACCCAGCATTTT.